Included here is one T cell receptor beta chain sequence, with context. The antigen remains unidentified. Assay used: immunoSEQ multiplex PCR; TCRdb lists only in-frame clones, some missing. The table records about 160,000 clones, about 88% of them present only once. This sample was taken from a study of lymphopenia after photon versus proton radiotherapy. The ends lost 7 bases at V and 4 bases at J; junction bases unmatched: 6. Germline V lookup: CDR1 MDHEN, CDR2 SYDVKM. The CDR3 sequence is 13 residues long. Study-wide results and limits: In patients who died, overall survival fell as post-nadir TCR diversity dropped more. Proton therapy kept repertoires fairly stable, unlike photons, which gained effector/memory cells.

This chain connects TRBV28 to TRBJ1-2; 7 bases agree with TRBD1. Sequenced material: peripheral blood, taken from a patient treated with photon-based radiotherapy. This TCR derives from a man aged 50 to 60 with gastric cancer. The CDR3 reads CASTRGSGYGYTF. The CDR3 nucleotides are TGTGCCAGCACCAGGGGGTCTGGCTATGGCTACACCTTC.